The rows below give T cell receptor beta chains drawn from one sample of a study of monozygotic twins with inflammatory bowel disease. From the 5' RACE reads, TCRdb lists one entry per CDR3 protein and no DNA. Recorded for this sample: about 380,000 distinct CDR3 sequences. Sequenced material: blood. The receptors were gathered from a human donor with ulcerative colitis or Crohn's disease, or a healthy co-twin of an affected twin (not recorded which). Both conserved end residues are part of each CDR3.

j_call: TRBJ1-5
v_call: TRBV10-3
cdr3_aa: CAISESGSRAGENNQPQHF

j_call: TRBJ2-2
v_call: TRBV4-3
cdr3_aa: CASSQGGPPAEGTGELFF

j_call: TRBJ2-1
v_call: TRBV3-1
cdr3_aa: CASSHRSGVSYNEQFF

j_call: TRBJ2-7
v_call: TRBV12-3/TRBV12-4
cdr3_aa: CASSLVPTYEQYF

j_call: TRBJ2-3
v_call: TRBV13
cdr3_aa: CASSFGDNLPDTQYF

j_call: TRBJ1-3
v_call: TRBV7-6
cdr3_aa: CASSASRASGNTIYF

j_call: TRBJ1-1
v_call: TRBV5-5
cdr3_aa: CASSGSTANTEAFF

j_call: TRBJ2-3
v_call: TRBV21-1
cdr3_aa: CASSSRDRGNTDTQYF

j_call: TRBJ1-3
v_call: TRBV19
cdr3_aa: CASRLPASSEGNTIYF

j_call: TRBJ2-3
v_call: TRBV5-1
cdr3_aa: CASSLAVGVDTQYF

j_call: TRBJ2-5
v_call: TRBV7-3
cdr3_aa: CASSLDVLGETQYF

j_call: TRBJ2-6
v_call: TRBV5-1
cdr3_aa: CASSQTSYSGANVLTF

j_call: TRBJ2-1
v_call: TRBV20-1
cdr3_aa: CSARVITYNEQFF

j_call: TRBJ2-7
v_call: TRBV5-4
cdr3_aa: CASSRDTRPYEQYF

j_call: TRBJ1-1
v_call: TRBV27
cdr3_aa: CASSLSIEQGTEAFF

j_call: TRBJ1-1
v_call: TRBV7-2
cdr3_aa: CASSRQQADTEAFF

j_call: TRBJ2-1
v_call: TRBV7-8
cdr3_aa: CASSLVVGYEQFF

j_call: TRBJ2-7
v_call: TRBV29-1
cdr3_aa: CSVERTGLGYEQYF

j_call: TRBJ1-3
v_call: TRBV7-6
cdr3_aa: CASSLVYTRSGNTIYF

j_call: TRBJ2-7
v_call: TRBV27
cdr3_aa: CASSSPPLYRDSDTYEQYF